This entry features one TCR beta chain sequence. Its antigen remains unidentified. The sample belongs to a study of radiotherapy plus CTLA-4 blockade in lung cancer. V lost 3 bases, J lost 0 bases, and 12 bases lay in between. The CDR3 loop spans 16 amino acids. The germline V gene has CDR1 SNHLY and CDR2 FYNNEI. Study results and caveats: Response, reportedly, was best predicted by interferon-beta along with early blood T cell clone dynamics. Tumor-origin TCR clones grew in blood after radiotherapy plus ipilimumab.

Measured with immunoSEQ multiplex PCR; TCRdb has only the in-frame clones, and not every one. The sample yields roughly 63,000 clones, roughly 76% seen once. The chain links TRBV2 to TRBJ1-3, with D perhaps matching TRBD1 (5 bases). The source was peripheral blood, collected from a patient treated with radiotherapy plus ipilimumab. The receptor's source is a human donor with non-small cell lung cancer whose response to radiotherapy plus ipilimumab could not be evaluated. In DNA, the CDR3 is TGTGCCAGCAGTGAGGCAGGGCCCGACTCTGGAAACACCATATATTTT. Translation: CASSEAGPDSGNTIYF. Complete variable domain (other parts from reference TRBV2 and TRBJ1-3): EPEVTQTPSHQVTQMGQEVILRCVPISNHLYFYWYRQILGQKVEFLVSFYNNEISEKSEIFDDQFSVERPDGSNFTLKIRSTKLEDSAMYFCASSEAGPDSGNTIYFGEGSWLTVV.